This is a list of T cell receptor beta chains from one sample in a study of T-cell reconstitution after alpha-beta-depleted transplantation in children. TCRdb recomputed calls from the PCR reads with MiXCR, one row per CDR3 protein. The sample shows some 460,000 distinct CDR3 sequences, around 15% of them seen only once. This material consisted of PBMCs, mostly from graft donor cells, taken 360 days after TCRalphabeta/CD19-depleted stem cell transplant. All receptors derive from a boy younger than two who had a stem cell transplant for Wiskott-Aldrich syndrome, so the T cells may come from the graft donor. The CDR3 runs from the conserved cysteine through the conserved F or W. D genes are given only for firm matches. Only some rows state a clone size, as once, few, many or a class for expanded clones.

>TRBV4-1|TRBJ2-7|.|TRBD2
CASSQDERSGGATGYEQYF
TGCGCCAGCAGCCAAGATGAGAGGAGCGGGGGAGCCACAGGCTACGAGCAGTACTTC
>TRBV20-1|TRBJ2-1|.|TRBD2
CSARDRGAGGNEQFF
TGCAGTGCTAGGGATCGGGGGGCGGGAGGCAATGAGCAGTTCTTC
>TRBV12-3/TRBV12-4|TRBJ2-7|.|.
CASSLSTLTSYEQYF
TGTGCCAGCAGCTTGAGTACCCTTACCTCCTACGAGCAGTACTTC
>TRBV12-3/TRBV12-4|TRBJ1-4|.|.
CASSLKRDEKLFF
TGTGCCAGCAGTTTAAAAAGGGATGAAAAACTGTTTTTT
>TRBV12-3/TRBV12-4|TRBJ2-7|many|.
CASSSGPMSSYEQYF
TGTGCCAGCAGTTCAGGACCAATGAGCTCCTACGAGCAGTACTTC
>TRBV20-1|TRBJ2-1|few|TRBD2
CSARRLAGSFPYNEQFF
TGCAGTGCTAGGAGACTAGCGGGATCCTTCCCATACAATGAGCAGTTCTTC
>TRBV11-3|TRBJ2-2|.|.
CASSREVPKYTGELFF
TGTGCCAGCAGCCGAGAAGTTCCCAAATACACCGGGGAGCTGTTTTTT
>TRBV12-3/TRBV12-4|TRBJ2-5|.|.
CASSFEGPQETQYF
TGTGCCAGCAGTTTTGAGGGACCGCAAGAGACCCAGTACTTC
>TRBV29-1|TRBJ2-1|.|TRBD2
CSVEPRRGGRNEQFF
TGCAGCGTTGAACCCCGTCGGGGCGGGAGGAATGAGCAGTTCTTC
>TRBV5-8|TRBJ1-5|few|.
CASSQITGLVGAQHF
TGTGCCAGCAGCCAAATTACAGGGCTGGTGGGAGCCCAGCATTTT
>TRBV11-2|TRBJ2-7|.|TRBD2
CASSRTSGKYEQYF
TGTGCCAGCAGCCGGACTAGCGGAAAATACGAGCAGTACTTC